This T cell receptor beta chain is from a study of T cells in Graves' hyperthyroidism and ophthalmopathy. RNA transcripts served as the template for amplifying TCR beta CDR3 regions. HTBI primers were employed in a first-round RT-PCR of the TCR CDR3. TCRdb independently ran MiXCR on the multiplex PCR reads; one entry per CDR3 protein. Among 350,000 or so distinct CDR3 sequences, roughly 18% were seen once, and the ten largest hold about 14%. Notes on the study in general: Most thyroid clonotypes expanded above 0.001 were also detected in blood.

This clonotype was detected many times. Antigen unknown. A read error may explain this, as a much larger clone is one base away. The sequence was collected from a woman in her 40s with Graves' ophthalmopathy. Sequences were obtained from blood.

Written as DNA, the CDR3 is TGTGTCAGCAGCCTCTACCCCTACGAGCAGTACTTC. Amino acids: CVSSLYPYEQYF. The rearrangement joins TRBV28 to TRBJ2-7; no clear D gene. Per germline, CDR1 MDHEN and CDR2 SYDVKM. The CDR3 length is 12 residues. The complete variable domain, with remaining parts taken from reference TRBV28 and TRBJ2-7, reads DVKVTQSSRYLVKRTGEKVFLECVQDMDHENMFWYRQDPGLGLRLIYFSYDVKMKEKGDIPEGYSVSREKKERFSLILESASTNQTSMYLCVSSLYPYEQYFGPGTRLTVT.